This TCR beta chain was captured by sequencing in a study of blood T cell repertoires in COVID-19. V was shortened by 1 base and J by 2 bases, with 12 bases between the two germline ends. CDR1 and CDR2 (germline): SGHTA, FQGNSA. CDR3 length: 15 amino acids. Original handling: Using reference gene primer amplification, nucleated cell counts were estimated. Using immunoSEQ multiplex PCR, the repertoire was profiled, and TCRdb retains in-frame clones only, with some absent. V and J calls and clone size follow that table, whereas D and trimming were derived from the DNA. The sample lists around 100,000 clones, around 84% occurring once.

The origin of this receptor is a human donor in a cohort sampled during active COVID-19. Sequencing was done on a sample of peripheral blood. The J gene is TRBJ2-7, the V gene TRBV7-2; D not certain. CDR3 coding DNA: TGTGCCAGCAGCTTAGGACGCGGCAGAGCCTACGAGCAGTACTTC. It encodes CASSLGRGRAYEQYF.